A selection of T cell receptor beta chains follows, all from one sample in a study of metastatic and nonmetastatic thyroid tumors. TCRdb ran MiXCR on the PCR reads. Counted here are about 5,000 clones, 30% occurring once; the ten biggest clones make up around a fifth. Sequenced sample: adjacent normal tissue. The receptors derive from a female donor with papillary thyroid cancer or a benign thyroid nodule (not recorded which). Some clones in this sample may be carry-over from other donors' samples. CDR3s include the opening cysteine and the closing phenylalanine or tryptophan. D genes are given only for firm matches. A clone size is listed for some rows: how often the clone was seen (once, few, many), or a class if it is expanded.

V gene,D gene,J gene,clone size,CDR3 DNA,CDR3 protein
TRBV6-1,NA,TRBJ2-7,few,TGTGCCAGCAGCGAAAAAACGGGCCGTACCTACGAGCAGTACTTC,CASSEKTGRTYEQYF
TRBV7-2,NA,TRBJ1-1,few,TGTGCCAGCAGCTTAGGCCCGGGGAGGGCTGAAGCTTTCTTT,CASSLGPGRAEAFF
TRBV6-1,TRBD2,TRBJ2-1,once,TGTGCCAGCAGGGCTCGGGGGGGCGGGGGGGATGAGCAGTTCTTC,CASRARGGGGDEQFF
TRBV6-6,NA,TRBJ1-2,NA,TGTGCCAGCAGTTACCGGGGATCCGGAAATGGCTACACCTTC,CASSYRGSGNGYTF
TRBV30,NA,TRBJ1-2,NA,TGTGCCTGGAGTCATGGAATAGGGATCTATGGCTACACCTTC,CAWSHGIGIYGYTF
TRBV6-2/TRBV6-3,TRBD2,TRBJ2-1,NA,TGTGCCAGCAGTCGATTGACAGTTGCTAGCGGGAGAGGCTACAATGAGCAGTTCTTC,CASSRLTVASGRGYNEQFF
TRBV2,TRBD2,TRBJ2-2,medium-sized,TGTGCCAGCAGTGGGAGCGGGAGTGGGACGGACACCGGGGAGCTGTTTTTT,CASSGSGSGTDTGELFF
TRBV5-1,TRBD2,TRBJ2-1,NA,TGCGCCAGCAGCTTGGGGCGGGAGGGAGGCAATGAGCAGTTCTTC,CASSLGREGGNEQFF
TRBV6-2/TRBV6-3,TRBD2,TRBJ2-3,few,TGTGCCAGCAGTCTACTAGCGGGAGTGAGAGATACGCAGTATTTT,CASSLLAGVRDTQYF
TRBV6-4,NA,TRBJ1-1,NA,TGTGCCAGCAGTGACTCTAGTATGACTGAAGCTTTCTTT,CASSDSSMTEAFF
TRBV4-1,TRBD1,TRBJ1-6,NA,TGCGCCAGCAGCCAAGGCCAGGGGACAGTCGGATCACCCCTCCACTTT,CASSQGQGTVGSPLHF
TRBV5-1,TRBD2,TRBJ2-2,medium-sized,TGCGCCAGCAGCTTGGAACTAGCGGCCAACACCGGGGAGCTGTTTTTT,CASSLELAANTGELFF
TRBV7-2,NA,TRBJ2-1,medium-sized,TGTGCCAGCAGCTTAGCGGGGTATGAGCAGTTCTTC,CASSLAGYEQFF
TRBV27,TRBD1,TRBJ2-7,NA,TGTGCCAGCAGTTTTTCAGGGACAGGGCAAAATTCCTACGAGCAGTACTTC,CASSFSGTGQNSYEQYF
TRBV15,NA,TRBJ2-3,NA,TGTGCCACCAGCAGCTTCCCTAAGAGGGGGGCTGACACAGGTATGCAGTATTTT,CATSSFPKRGADTGMQYF
TRBV29-1,NA,TRBJ2-5,few,TGCATCGTTGCGGGGGTGACAGGGCAAGAGACCCAGTACTTC,CIVAGVTGQETQYF
TRBV12-3/TRBV12-4,TRBD2,TRBJ2-7,large,TGTGCCAGCAGCCTAGCGGGTCTCTCCTACGAGCAGTACTTC,CASSLAGLSYEQYF
TRBV11-2,TRBD1,TRBJ1-2,NA,TGTGCCAGCAGCCGAAACAGGGACAGGGGGCAGGGTGGCTACACCTTC,CASSRNRDRGQGGYTF
TRBV12-3/TRBV12-4,NA,TRBJ2-3,few,TGTGCCAGCAGGCCGACGGGGGACACGCAGTATTTT,CASRPTGDTQYF
TRBV7-2,NA,TRBJ2-7,NA,TGTGCCAGCAGCTTAGATGGTCGCTACGAGCAGTACTTC,CASSLDGRYEQYF
TRBV10-3,NA,TRBJ1-2,medium-sized,TGTGCCATCAGTGAAGACAGGTGGGATGGCTACACCTTC,CAISEDRWDGYTF
TRBV20-1,TRBD2,TRBJ2-7,NA,TGCAGTGCATCCCCGGGACTAGCGATATACGAGCAGTACTTC,CSASPGLAIYEQYF
TRBV7-6,NA,TRBJ1-5,NA,TGTGCCAGCAGCTCCGACGTGAATCAGCCCCAGCATTTT,CASSSDVNQPQHF
TRBV20-1,NA,TRBJ1-5,NA,TGCAGTGCTAGCCAAGGGCATCTTTATAGCAATCAGCCCCAGCATTTT,CSASQGHLYSNQPQHF
TRBV20-1,TRBD1,TRBJ2-7,NA,TGCAGTGCTAGTGGGAGTGTGGGACAGGGGACCTACGAGCAGTACTTC,CSASGSVGQGTYEQYF
TRBV12-3/TRBV12-4,NA,TRBJ1-4,medium-sized,TGTGCCAGCAGCCCCGCCCCAACAACTAATGAAAAACTGTTTTTT,CASSPAPTTNEKLFF
TRBV19,TRBD2,TRBJ2-3,medium-sized,TGTGCCAGTAGTAGAGGAGCGGGACTATCAGATACGCAGTATTTT,CASSRGAGLSDTQYF
TRBV27,TRBD2,TRBJ2-3,few,TGTGCCAGCAGTTTGGCAGGGCGGGGGGATACGCAGTATTTT,CASSLAGRGDTQYF
TRBV20-1,TRBD1,TRBJ1-2,NA,TGCAGTGCTAATCGTGCCGGGACAGTGTATGGCTACACCTTC,CSANRAGTVYGYTF
TRBV2,TRBD1,TRBJ1-1,NA,TGTGCCAGCAGGTTACAGGGGGGGGGGGGAGCTTTCTTT,CASRLQGGGGAFF
TRBV20-1,TRBD1,TRBJ1-1,NA,TGCAGTGCTAGACAGGGGGGGCCGAACACTGAAGCTTTCTTT,CSARQGGPNTEAFF
TRBV4-1,NA,TRBJ1-5,NA,TGCGCCAGCAGCCAAACGGACAGAAATAGCAATCAGCCCCAGCATTTT,CASSQTDRNSNQPQHF
TRBV5-1,NA,TRBJ1-1,few,TGCGCCAGCAGCTTAGGAGGAAGTGGTGAAGCTTTCTTT,CASSLGGSGEAFF
TRBV6-2/TRBV6-3,NA,TRBJ2-3,medium-sized,TGTGCCAGCAGCCCCCTGGAGGAGGCCGTCACAGATACGCAGTATTTT,CASSPLEEAVTDTQYF
TRBV7-8,TRBD1,TRBJ2-1,medium-sized,TGTGCCAGCAGAACAGGGGTCAATGAGCAGTTCTTC,CASRTGVNEQFF
TRBV6-1,NA,TRBJ2-7,NA,TGTGCCAGCAGTGAGGCAGCGCCCTACGAGCAGTACTTC,CASSEAAPYEQYF